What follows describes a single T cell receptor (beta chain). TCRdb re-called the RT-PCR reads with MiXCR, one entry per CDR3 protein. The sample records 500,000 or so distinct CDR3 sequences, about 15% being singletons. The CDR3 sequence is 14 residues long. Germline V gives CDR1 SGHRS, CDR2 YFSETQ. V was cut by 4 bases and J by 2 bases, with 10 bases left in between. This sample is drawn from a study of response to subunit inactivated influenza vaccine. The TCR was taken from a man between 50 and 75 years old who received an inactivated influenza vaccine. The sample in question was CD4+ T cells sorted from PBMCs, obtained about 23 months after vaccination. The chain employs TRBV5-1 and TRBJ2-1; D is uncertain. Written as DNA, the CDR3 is TGCGCCAGCAGCCCCGATGTAACCTACAATGAGCAGTTCTTC. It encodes CASSPDVTYNEQFF.